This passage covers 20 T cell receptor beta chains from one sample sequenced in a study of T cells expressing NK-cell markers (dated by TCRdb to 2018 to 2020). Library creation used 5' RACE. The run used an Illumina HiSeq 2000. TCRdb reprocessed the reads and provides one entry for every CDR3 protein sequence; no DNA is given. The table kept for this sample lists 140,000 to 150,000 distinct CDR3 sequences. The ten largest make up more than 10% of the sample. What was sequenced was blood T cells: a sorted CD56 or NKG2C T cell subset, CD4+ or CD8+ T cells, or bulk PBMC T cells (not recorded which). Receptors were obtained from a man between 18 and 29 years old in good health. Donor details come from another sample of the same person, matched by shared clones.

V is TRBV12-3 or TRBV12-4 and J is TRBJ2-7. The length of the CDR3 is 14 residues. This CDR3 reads CASSLAVGSYEQYF.

CDR3 sequence reads: CASSSGDSSYNEQFF. The chain joins TRBV2 to TRBJ2-1; TCRdb selects TRBD2, and the lack of DNA leaves this call unchecked. This CDR3 spans 15 amino acids. The V gene's germline CDR1 is SNHLY and CDR2 FYNNEI.

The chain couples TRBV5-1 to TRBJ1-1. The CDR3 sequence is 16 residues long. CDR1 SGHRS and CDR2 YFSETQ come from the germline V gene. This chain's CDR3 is CASSLEARVTNTEAFF.

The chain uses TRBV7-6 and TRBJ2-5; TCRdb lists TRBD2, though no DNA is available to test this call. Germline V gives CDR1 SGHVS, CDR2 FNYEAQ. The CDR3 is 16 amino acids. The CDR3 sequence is CASSLWTSGSGETQYF. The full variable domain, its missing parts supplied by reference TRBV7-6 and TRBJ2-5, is GAGVSQSPRYKVTKRGQDVALRCDPISGHVSLYWYRQALGQGPEFLTYFNYEAQQDKSGLPNDRFSAERPEGSISTLTIQRTEQRDSAMYRCASSLWTSGSGETQYFGPGTRLLVL.

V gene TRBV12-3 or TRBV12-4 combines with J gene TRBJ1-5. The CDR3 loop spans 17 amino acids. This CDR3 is CASSSPEAPYSNQPQHF.

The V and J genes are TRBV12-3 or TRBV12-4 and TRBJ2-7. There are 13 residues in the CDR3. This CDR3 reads CASSLLASYEQYF.

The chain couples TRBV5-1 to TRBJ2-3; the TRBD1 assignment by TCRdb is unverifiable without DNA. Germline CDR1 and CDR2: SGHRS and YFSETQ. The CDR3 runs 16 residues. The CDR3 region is CASSLMGRKGKDTQYF.

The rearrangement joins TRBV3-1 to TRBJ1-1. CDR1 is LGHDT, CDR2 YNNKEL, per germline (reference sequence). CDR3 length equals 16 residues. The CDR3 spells CASSPSGSNPRTEAFF.

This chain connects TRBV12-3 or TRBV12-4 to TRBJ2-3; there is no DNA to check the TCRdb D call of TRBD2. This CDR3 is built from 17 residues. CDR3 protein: CASKPGLAGVLTDTQYF.

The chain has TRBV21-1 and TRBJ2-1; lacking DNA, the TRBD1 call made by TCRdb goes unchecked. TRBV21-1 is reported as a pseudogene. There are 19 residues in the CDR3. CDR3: CASSKTEQGVPSSYNEQFF.

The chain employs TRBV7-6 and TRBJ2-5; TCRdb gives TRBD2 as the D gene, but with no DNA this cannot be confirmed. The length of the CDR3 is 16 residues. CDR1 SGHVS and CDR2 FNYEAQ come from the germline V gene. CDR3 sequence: CASSLEEGLALETQYF. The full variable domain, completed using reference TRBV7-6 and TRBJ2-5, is GAGVSQSPRYKVTKRGQDVALRCDPISGHVSLYWYRQALGQGPEFLTYFNYEAQQDKSGLPNDRFSAERPEGSISTLTIQRTEQRDSAMYRCASSLEEGLALETQYFGPGTRLLVL.

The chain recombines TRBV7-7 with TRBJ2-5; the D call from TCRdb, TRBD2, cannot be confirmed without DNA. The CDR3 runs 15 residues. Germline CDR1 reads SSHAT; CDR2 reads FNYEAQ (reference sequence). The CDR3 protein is CASSSGLAEQETQYF.

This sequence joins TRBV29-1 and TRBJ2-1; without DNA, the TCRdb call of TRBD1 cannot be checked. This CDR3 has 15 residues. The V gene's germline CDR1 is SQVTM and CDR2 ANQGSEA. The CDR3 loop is CSVGSGSRPLDEQFF.

This CDR3 reads CASSQEPSQGAYNEQFF. This chain links TRBV4-3 with TRBJ2-1; without DNA, the TCRdb call of TRBD1 cannot be checked. Germline V CDR1 and CDR2: LGHNA, YSLEER. This CDR3 is 17 amino acids long.

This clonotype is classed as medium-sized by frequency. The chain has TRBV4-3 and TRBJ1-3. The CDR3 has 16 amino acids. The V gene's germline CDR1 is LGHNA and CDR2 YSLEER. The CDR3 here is CASSQDRTSSGNTIYF.

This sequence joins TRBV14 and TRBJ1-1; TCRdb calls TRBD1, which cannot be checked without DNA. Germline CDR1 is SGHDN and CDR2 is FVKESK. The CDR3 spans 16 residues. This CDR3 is CASSYYFGQKNTEAFF.

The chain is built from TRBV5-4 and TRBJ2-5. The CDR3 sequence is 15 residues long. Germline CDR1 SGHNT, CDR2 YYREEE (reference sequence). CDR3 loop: CASSQMGNAQETQYF.

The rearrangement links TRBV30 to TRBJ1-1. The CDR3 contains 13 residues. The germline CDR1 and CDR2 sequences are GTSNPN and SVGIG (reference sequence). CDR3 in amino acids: CAWSVHTGTEAFF.

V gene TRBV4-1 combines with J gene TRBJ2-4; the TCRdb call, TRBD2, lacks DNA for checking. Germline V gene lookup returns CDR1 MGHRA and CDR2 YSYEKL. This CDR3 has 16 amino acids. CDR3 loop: CASSQGAHPAKNIQYF.

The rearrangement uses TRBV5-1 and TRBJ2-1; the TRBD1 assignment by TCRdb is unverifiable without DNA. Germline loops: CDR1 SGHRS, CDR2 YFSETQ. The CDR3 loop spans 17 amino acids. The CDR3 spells CASSHYPQESSYNEQFF.